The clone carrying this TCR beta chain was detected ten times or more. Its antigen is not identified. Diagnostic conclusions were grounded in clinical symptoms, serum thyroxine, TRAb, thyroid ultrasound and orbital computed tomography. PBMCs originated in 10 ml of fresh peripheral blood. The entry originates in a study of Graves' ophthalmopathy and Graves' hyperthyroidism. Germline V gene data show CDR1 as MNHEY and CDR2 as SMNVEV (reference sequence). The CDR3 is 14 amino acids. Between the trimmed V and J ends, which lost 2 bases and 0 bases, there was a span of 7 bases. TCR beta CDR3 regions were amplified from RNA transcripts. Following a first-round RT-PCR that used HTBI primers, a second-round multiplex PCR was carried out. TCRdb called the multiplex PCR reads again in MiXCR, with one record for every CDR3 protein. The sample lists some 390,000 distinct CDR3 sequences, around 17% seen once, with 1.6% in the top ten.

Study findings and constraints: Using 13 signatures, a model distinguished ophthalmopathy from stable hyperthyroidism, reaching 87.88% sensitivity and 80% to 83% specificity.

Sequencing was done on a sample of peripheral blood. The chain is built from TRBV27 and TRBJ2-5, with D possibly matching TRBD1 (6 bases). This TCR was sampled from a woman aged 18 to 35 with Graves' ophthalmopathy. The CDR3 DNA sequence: TGTGCCAGCAGTTTAGGACAGTACCAAGAGACCCAGTACTTC. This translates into CASSLGQYQETQYF.